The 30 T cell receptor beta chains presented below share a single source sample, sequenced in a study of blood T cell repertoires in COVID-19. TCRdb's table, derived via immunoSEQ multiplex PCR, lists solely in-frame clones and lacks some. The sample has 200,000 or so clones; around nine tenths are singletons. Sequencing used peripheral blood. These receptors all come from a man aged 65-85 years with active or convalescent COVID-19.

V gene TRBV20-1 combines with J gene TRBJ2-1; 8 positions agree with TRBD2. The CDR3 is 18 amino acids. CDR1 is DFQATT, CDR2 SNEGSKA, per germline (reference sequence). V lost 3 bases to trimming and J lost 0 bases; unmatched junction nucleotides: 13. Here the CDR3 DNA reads TGCAGTGCTAGTCCCGGGACTAGGAGTCCTGGCTCCTACAATGAGCAGTTCTTC. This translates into CSASPGTRSPGSYNEQFF.

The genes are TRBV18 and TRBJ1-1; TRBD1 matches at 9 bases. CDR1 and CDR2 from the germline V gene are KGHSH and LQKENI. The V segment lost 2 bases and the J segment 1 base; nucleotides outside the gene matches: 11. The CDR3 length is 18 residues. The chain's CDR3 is CASSPTRGQGGGNTEAFF. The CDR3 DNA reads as TGTGCCAGCTCACCAACGAGGGGACAGGGAGGGGGGAACACTGAAGCTTTCTTT.

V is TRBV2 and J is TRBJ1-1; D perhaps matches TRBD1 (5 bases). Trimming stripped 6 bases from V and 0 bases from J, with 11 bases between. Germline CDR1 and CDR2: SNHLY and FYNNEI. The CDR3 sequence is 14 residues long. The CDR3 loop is CASSGQTVNTEAFF. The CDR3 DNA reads TGTGCCAGCAGCGGGCAGACAGTGAACACTGAAGCTTTCTTT.

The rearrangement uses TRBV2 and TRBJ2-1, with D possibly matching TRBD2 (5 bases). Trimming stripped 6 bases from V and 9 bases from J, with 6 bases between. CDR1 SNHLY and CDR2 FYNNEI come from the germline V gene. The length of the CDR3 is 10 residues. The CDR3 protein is CASRTTEQFF. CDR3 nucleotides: TGTGCCAGCAGGACTACTGAGCAGTTCTTC.

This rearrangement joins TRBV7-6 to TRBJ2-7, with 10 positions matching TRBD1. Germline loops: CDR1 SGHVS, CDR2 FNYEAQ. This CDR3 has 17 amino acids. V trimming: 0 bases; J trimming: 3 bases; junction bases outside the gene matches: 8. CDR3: CASSLATSRTGGYEQYF. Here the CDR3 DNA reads TGTGCCAGCAGCTTAGCAACCAGCCGGACAGGGGGCTACGAGCAGTACTTC.

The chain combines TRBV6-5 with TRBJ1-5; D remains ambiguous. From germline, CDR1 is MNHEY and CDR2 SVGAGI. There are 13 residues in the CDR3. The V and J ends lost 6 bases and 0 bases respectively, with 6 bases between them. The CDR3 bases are TGTGCCAGCAGAATTAATAGCAATCAGCCCCAGCATTTT. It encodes CASRINSNQPQHF.

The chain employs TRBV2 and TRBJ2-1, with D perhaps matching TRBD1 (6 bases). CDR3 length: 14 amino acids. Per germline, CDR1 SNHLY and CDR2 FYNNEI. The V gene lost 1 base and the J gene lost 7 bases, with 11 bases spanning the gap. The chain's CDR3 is CASSEDQGKNEQFF. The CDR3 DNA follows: TGTGCCAGCAGTGAAGACCAGGGGAAGAATGAGCAGTTCTTC.

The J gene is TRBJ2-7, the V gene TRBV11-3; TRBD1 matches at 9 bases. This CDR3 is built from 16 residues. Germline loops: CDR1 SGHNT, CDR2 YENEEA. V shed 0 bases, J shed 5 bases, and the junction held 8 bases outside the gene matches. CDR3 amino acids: CASSLDDGTGSHEQYF. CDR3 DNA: TGTGCCAGCAGCTTAGATGACGGGACAGGGAGCCACGAGCAGTACTTC.

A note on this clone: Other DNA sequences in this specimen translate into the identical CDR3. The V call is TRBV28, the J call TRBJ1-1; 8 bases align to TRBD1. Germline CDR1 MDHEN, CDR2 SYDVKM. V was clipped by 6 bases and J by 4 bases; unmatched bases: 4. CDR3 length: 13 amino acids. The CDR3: CASRNTGGTEAFF. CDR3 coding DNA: TGTGCCAGCAGGAACACAGGGGGCACTGAAGCTTTCTTT.

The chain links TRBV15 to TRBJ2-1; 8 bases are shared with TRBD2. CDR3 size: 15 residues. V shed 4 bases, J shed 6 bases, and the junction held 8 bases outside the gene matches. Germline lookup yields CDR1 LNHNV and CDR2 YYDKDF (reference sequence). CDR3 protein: CATSTGLASGNEQFF. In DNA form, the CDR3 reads TGTGCCACCAGCACCGGACTAGCTTCGGGCAATGAGCAGTTCTTC.

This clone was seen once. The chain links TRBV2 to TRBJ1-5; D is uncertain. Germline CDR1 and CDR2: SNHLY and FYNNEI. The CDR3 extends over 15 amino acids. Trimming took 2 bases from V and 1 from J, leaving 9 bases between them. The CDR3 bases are TGTGCCAGCAGTGAATCGGGAGGGAGCAATCAGCCCCAGCATTTT. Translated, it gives CASSESGGSNQPQHF.

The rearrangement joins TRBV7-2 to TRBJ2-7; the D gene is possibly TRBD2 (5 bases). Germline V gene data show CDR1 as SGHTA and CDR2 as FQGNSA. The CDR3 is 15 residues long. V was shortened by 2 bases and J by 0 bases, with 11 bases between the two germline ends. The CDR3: CASSLSRESSYEQYF. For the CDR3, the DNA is TGTGCCAGCAGCTTATCTAGGGAGAGCTCCTACGAGCAGTACTTC.

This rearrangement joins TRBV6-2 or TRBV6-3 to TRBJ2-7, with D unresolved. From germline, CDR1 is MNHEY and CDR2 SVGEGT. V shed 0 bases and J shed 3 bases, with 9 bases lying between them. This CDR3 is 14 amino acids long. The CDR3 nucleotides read TGTGCCAGCAGTTACTCGTCAACGCGCTACGAGCAGTACTTC. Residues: CASSYSSTRYEQYF.

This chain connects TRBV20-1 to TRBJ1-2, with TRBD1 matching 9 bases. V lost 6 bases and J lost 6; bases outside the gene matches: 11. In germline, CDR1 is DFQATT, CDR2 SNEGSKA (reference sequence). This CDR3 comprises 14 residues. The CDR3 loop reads CSASSPGQGNGYTF. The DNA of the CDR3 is TGCAGTGCAAGTTCCCCGGGACAGGGAAATGGCTACACCTTC.

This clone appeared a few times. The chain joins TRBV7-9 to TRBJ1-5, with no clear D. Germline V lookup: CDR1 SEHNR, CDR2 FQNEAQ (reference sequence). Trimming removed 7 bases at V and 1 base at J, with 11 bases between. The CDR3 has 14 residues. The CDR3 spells CASTPGGSNQPQHF. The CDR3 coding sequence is TGTGCCAGCACCCCGGGAGGGAGCAATCAGCCCCAGCATTTT.

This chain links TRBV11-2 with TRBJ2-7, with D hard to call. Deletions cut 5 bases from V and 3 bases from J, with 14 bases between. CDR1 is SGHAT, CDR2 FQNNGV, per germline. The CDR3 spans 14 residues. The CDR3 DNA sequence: TGTGCCAGCAGCCGACCACACAGATACTACGAGCAGTACTTC. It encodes CASSRPHRYYEQYF.

CDR3 residues: CAWKGARANTGELFF. The DNA for the CDR3 is TGTGCCTGGAAGGGGGCCAGAGCGAACACCGGGGAGCTGTTTTTT. The chain carries TRBV30 and TRBJ2-2; 7 positions agree with TRBD1. Germline loops: CDR1 GTSNPN, CDR2 SVGIG (reference sequence). This CDR3 spans 15 amino acids. Trimming cost V 4 bases and J 0 bases; bases outside gene matches: 5.

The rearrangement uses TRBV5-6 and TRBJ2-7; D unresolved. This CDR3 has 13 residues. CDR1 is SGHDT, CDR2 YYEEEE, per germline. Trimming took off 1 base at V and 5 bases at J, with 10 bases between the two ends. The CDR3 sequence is CASSLRYQDEQYF. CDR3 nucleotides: TGTGCCAGCAGCTTGCGGTACCAGGACGAGCAGTACTTC. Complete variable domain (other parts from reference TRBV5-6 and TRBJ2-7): DAGVTQSPTHLIKTRGQQVTLRCSPKSGHDTVSWYQQALGQGPQFIFQYYEEEERQRGNFPDRFSGHQFPNYSSELNVNALLLGDSALYLCASSLRYQDEQYFGPGTRLTVT.

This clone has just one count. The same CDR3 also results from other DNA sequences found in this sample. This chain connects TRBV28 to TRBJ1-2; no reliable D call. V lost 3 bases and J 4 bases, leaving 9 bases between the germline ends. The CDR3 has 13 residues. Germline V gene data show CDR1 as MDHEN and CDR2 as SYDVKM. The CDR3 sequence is CASSFRAGYGYTF. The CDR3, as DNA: TGTGCCAGCAGTTTCCGGGCGGGCTATGGCTACACCTTC.

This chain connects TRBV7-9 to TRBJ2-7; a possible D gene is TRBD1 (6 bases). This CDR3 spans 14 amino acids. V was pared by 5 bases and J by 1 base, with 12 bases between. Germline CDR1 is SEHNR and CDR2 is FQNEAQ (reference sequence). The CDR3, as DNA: TGTGCCAGCAGCCTGGGGGCGACTTCCTACGAGCAGTACTTC. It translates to CASSLGATSYEQYF.

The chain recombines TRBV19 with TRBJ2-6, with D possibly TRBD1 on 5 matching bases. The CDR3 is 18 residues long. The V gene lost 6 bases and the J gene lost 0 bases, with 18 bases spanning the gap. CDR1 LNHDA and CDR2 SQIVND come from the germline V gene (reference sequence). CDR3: CASRTYRTIGSGANVLTF. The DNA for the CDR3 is TGTGCCAGTAGAACTTACAGGACCATCGGCTCTGGGGCCAACGTCCTGACTTTC.

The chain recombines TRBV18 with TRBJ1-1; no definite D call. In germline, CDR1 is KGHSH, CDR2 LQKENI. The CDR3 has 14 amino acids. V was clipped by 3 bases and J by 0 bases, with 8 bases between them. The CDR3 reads CASSPSSLNTEAFF. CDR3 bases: TGTGCCAGCTCACCTTCTAGTCTGAACACTGAAGCTTTCTTT.

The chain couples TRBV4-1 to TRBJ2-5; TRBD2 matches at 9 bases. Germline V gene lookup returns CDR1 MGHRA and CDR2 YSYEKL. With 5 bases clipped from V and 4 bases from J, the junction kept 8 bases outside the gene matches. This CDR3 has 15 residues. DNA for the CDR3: TGCGCCAGCAGCTCTCATGGGACTAGCTTAGAGACCCAGTACTTC. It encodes CASSSHGTSLETQYF.

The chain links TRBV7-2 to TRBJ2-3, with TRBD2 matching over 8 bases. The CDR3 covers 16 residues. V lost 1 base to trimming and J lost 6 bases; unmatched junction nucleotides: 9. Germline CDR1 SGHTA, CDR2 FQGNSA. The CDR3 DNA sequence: TGTGCCAGCAGCTTAGTCGGGGGGGCTTTCTGGGATACGCAGTATTTT. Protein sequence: CASSLVGGAFWDTQYF.

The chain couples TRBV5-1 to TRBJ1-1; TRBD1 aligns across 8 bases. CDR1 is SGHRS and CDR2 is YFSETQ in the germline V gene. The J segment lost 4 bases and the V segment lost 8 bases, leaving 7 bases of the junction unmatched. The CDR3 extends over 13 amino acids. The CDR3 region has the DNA TGCGCCAGTCAGGGACAGGCCGGCACTGAAGCTTTCTTT. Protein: CASQGQAGTEAFF.

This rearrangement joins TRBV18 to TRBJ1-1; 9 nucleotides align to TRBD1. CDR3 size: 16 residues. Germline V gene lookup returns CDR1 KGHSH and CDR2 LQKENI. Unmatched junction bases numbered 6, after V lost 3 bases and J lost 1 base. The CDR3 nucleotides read TGTGCCAGCTCACCCAAGGACAGGGGATGGAACACTGAAGCTTTCTTT. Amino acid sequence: CASSPKDRGWNTEAFF. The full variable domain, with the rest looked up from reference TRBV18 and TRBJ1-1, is NAGVMQNPRHLVRRRGQEARLRCSPMKGHSHVYWYRQLPEEGLKFMVYLQKENIIDESGMPKERFSAEFPKEGPSILRIQQVVRGDSAAYFCASSPKDRGWNTEAFFGQGTRLTVV.

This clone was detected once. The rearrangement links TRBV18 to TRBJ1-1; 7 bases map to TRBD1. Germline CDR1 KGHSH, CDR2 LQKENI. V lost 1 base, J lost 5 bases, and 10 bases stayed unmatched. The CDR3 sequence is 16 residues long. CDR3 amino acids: CASSPRQGGGGTEAFF. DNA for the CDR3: TGTGCCAGCTCACCACGGCAGGGGGGCGGAGGGACTGAAGCTTTCTTT.

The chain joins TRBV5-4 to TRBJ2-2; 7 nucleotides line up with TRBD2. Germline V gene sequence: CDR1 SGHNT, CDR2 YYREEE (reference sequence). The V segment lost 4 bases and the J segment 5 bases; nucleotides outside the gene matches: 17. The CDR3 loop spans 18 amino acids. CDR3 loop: CASSPAPTTSVGTGELFF. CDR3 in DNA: TGTGCCAGCAGCCCGGCCCCCACAACTAGCGTGGGGACCGGGGAGCTGTTTTTT.

CDR3 bases: TGTGCCAGCAGCGTAGGGACAGAAAACATTCAGTACTTC. It is translated as CASSVGTENIQYF. The rearrangement uses TRBV9 and TRBJ2-4; tentatively, D is TRBD1 (6 bases). Trimming cost V 0 bases and J 5 bases, with 6 bases left between them. Germline CDR1 is SGDLS and CDR2 is YYNGEE. The CDR3 is 13 amino acids. The variable domain in full, completed from reference TRBV9 and TRBJ2-4, reads DSGVTQTPKHLITATGQRVTLRCSPRSGDLSVYWYQQSLDQGLQFLIQYYNGEERAKGNILERFSAQQFPDLHSELNLSSLELGDSALYFCASSVGTENIQYFGAGTRLSVL.

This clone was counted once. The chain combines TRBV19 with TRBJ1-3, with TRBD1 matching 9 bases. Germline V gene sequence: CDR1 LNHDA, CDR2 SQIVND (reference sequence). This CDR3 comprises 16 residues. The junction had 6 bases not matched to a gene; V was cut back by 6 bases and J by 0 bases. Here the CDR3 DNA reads TGTGCCAGTAGCCCGGGACAGGGATTCTCTGGAAACACCATATATTTT. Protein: CASSPGQGFSGNTIYF.